These 6 T cell receptor beta chains share one sample of origin, sequenced in a study of blood T cell repertoires in COVID-19. Sequenced by immunoSEQ multiplex PCR; TCRdb stores in-frame clones only, minus some. Found here are more than 300,000 clones, around 84% of them singletons; the top ten hold 3.5% to 5%. Sequencing was carried out using PBMCs or T cells enriched from blood (not recorded which). The receptors were sampled from a man younger than 45 who had recovered from COVID-19.

The CDR3 nucleotides are TGTGCCAGCAGCCCTGACCCGGGGGAGGGTAGCAATGAGCAGTTCTTC. Protein product: CASSPDPGEGSNEQFF. The chain employs TRBV6-4 and TRBJ2-1; TRBD2 agrees at 7 bases. The CDR3 is 16 amino acids. V dropped 6 bases and J dropped 6; count of bases not matched to a gene: 14. Germline V gene data show CDR1 as MRHNA and CDR2 as SNTAGT.

The table lists this clone with a count of one. This chain joins TRBV4-1 and TRBJ2-1, with 7 nucleotides matching TRBD2. The V and J ends lost 0 bases and 8 bases, in that order; junction bases with no gene match: 13. The CDR3 spans 17 residues. Germline values: CDR1 MGHRA, CDR2 YSYEKL. CDR3 amino acids: CASSQDPLGGSFDEQFF. The CDR3 DNA sequence: TGCGCCAGCAGCCAAGACCCTTTGGGCGGGAGCTTCGATGAGCAGTTCTTC.

The chain has TRBV4-1 and TRBJ1-2; 7 nucleotides agree with TRBD1. Germline values: CDR1 MGHRA, CDR2 YSYEKL. The CDR3 runs 15 residues. V was clipped by 0 bases and J by 6 bases; unmatched bases: 7. CDR3 nucleotide sequence: TGCGCCAGCAGCCAAGAAGAGGGGGCGAGGAATGGCTACACCTTC. This sequence encodes CASSQEEGARNGYTF.

The chain couples TRBV7-8 to TRBJ2-2, with 11 bases identical to TRBD2. This CDR3 spans 16 amino acids. V lost 5 bases and J lost 2; bases outside the gene matches: 4. Germline loops: CDR1 SGHVS, CDR2 FQNEAQ. The CDR3 region is CASSLRLAGNTGELFF. In DNA form, the CDR3 reads TGTGCCAGCAGCCTTAGACTAGCGGGAAACACCGGGGAGCTGTTTTTT.

This clone has just a few counts. The chain has TRBV3-1 (or the pseudogene TRBV3-2) and TRBJ2-1; 8 nucleotides line up with TRBD2. Germline assignment: CDR1 LGHDT and CDR2 YNNKEL (reference sequence). The CDR3 contains 16 residues. Unmatched junction bases numbered 12, after V lost 5 bases and J lost 6 bases. The CDR3 sequence: CASSSAGTSPGNEQFF. CDR3 nucleotides: TGTGCCAGCAGCTCCGCGGGGACTAGTCCGGGCAATGAGCAGTTCTTC.

The chain couples TRBV19 to TRBJ2-7; perhaps TRBD2 as D (7 bases). V lost 3 bases to trimming and J lost 1 base, with 13 bases between them. The CDR3 is made up of 15 amino acids. Germline CDR1 and CDR2: LNHDA and SQIVND (reference sequence). CDR3 residues: CASSMSGGRSYEQYF. CDR3 DNA: TGTGCCAGTAGTATGTCGGGGGGCCGATCCTACGAGCAGTACTTC.